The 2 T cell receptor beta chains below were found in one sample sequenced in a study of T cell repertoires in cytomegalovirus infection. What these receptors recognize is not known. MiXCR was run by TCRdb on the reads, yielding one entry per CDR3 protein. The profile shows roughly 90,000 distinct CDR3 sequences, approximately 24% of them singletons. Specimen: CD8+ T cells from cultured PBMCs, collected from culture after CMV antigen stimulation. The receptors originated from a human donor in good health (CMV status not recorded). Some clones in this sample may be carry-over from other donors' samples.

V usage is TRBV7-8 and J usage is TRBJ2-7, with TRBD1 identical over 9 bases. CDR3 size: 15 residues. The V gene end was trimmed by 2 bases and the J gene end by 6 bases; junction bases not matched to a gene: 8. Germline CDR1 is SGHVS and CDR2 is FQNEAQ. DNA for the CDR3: TGTGCCAGCAGCTTACCTCCGGGGACAGGGCGCGAGCAGTACTTC. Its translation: CASSLPPGTGREQYF.

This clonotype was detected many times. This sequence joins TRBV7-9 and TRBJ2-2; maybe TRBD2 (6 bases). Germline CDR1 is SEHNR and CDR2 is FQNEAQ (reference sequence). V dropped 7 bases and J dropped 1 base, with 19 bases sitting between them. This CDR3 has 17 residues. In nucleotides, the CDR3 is TGTGCCAGCACCTTGCCCATGGGACTTCTGAACACCGGGGAGCTGTTTTTT. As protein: CASTLPMGLLNTGELFF.